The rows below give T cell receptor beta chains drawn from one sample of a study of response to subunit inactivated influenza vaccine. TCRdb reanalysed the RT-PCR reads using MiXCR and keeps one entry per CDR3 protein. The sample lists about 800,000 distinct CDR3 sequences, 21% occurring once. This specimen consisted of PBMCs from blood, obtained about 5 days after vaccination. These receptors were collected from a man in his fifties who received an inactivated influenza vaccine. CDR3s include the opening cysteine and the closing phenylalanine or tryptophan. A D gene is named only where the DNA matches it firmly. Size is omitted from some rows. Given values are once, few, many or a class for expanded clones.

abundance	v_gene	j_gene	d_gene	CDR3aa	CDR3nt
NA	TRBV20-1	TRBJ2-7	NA	CSAPAGVSYEQYF	TGCAGTGCTCCGGCCGGGGTGTCCTACGAGCAGTACTTC
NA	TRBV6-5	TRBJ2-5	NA	CASSHDRETQYF	TGTGCCAGCAGTCACGACAGAGAGACCCAGTACTTC
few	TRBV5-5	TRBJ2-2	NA	CASSLVQTGELFF	TGTGCCAGCAGCTTGGTGCAGACCGGGGAGCTGTTTTTT
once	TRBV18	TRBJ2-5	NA	CASSPTTTQETQYF	TGTGCCAGCTCACCGACTACGACCCAAGAGACCCAGTACTTC
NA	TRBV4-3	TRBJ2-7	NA	CASSQVGVPSYEQYF	TGCGCCAGCAGCCAAGTGGGGGTCCCCTCCTACGAGCAGTACTTC
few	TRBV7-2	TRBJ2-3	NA	CASSLYAEVGDTQYF	TGTGCCAGCAGCCTATACGCTGAGGTGGGAGATACGCAGTATTTT
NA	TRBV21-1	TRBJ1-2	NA	CASSRAGNGYTF	TGTGCCAGCAGCAGGGCAGGGAACGGCTACACCTTC
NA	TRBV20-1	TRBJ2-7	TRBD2	CSASLAGGPGEQYF	TGCAGTGCTAGTCTAGCGGGAGGGCCTGGCGAGCAGTACTTC
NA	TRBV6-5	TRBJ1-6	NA	CASSWGSSYNSPLHF	TGTGCCAGCAGTTGGGGGAGCTCCTATAATTCACCCCTCCACTTT
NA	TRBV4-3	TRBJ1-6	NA	CASSQGGSPLHF	TGCGCCAGCAGCCAAGGGGGTTCACCCCTCCACTTT
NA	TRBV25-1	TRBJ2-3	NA	CASSESVSQYF	TGTGCCAGCAGTGAATCGGTATCGCAGTATTTT
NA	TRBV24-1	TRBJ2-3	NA	CATSAGGRGGADTQYF	TGTGCCACCAGTGCCGGTGGGAGAGGGGGAGCAGATACGCAGTATTTT
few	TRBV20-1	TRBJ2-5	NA	CSARVPPRETQYF	TGCAGTGCTAGAGTTCCCCCTAGGGAGACCCAGTACTTC
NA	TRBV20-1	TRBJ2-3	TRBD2	CSAEGTSGSADTQYF	TGCAGTGCTGAAGGGACTAGCGGGAGTGCAGATACGCAGTATTTT
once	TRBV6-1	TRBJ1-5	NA	CASSSVLQPQHF	TGTGCCAGCAGCTCGGTTTTGCAGCCCCAGCATTTT
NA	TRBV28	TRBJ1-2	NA	CASTQGRDYGYTF	TGTGCCAGTACGCAGGGGCGGGACTATGGCTACACCTTC
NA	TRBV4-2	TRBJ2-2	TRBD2	CASSQASGGASGTGELFF	TGTGCCAGCAGCCAAGCTAGCGGGGGGGCCAGTGGGACCGGGGAGCTGTTTTTT
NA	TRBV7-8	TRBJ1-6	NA	CASSYRTAIDSPLHF	TGTGCCAGCAGCTACCGGACAGCCATCGACTCACCCCTCCACTTT
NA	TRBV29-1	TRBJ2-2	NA	CSVNVWAAKYTGELFF	TGCAGCGTAAACGTCTGGGCGGCGAAATACACCGGGGAGCTGTTTTTT
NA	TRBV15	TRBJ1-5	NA	CATSRDMGKPQPQHF	TGTGCCACCAGCAGAGATATGGGGAAACCTCAGCCCCAGCATTTT
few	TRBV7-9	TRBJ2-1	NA	CASSSSPEYEQFF	TGTGCCAGCAGCTCTAGCCCGGAGTATGAGCAGTTCTTC
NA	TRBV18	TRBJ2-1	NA	CASSPSAMSYNEQFF	TGTGCCAGCTCACCGTCCGCCATGTCCTACAATGAGCAGTTCTTC
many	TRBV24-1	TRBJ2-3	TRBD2	CATSALAGDYTDTQYF	TGTGCCACCAGTGCCCTAGCGGGAGACTACACAGATACGCAGTATTTT
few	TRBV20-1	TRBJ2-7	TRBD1	CSARRTGGYEQYF	TGCAGTGCTAGACGGACAGGCGGTTACGAGCAGTACTTC
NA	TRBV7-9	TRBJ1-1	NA	CASSFDTVNTEAFF	TGTGCCAGCAGCTTCGACACAGTGAACACTGAAGCTTTCTTT
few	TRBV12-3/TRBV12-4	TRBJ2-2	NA	CASSYQGPGELFF	TGTGCCAGCAGTTATCAGGGGCCCGGGGAGCTGTTTTTT
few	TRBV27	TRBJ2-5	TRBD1	CASSYRDSQETQYF	TGTGCCAGCAGTTACCGGGACAGCCAAGAGACCCAGTACTTC
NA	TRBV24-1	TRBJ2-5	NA	CATSDRGTGRSETQYF	TGTGCCACCAGTGATCGAGGGACGGGACGTTCGGAGACCCAGTACTTC
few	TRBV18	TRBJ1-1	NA	CASSPDARAEAFF	TGTGCCAGCTCACCGGACGCCCGCGCTGAAGCTTTCTTT
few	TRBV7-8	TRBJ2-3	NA	CASSLGESGTQYF	TGTGCCAGCAGCTTAGGGGAATCCGGTACGCAGTATTTT
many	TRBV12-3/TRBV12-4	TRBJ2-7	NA	CASSLGRGLSYEQYF	TGTGCCAGCAGTTTAGGAAGGGGCCTTTCCTACGAGCAGTACTTC
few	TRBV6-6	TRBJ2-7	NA	CASSSAGDFQYF	TGTGCCAGCAGCTCGGCAGGGGATTTTCAGTACTTC
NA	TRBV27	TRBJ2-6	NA	CASSLWAGWGTGANVLTF	TGTGCCAGCAGTTTATGGGCAGGGTGGGGGACCGGGGCCAACGTCCTGACTTTC
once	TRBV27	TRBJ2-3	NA	CASGPSWRTQYF	TGTGCCAGCGGGCCTTCGTGGCGTACGCAGTATTTT
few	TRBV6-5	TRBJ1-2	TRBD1	CASSYGTGRNYGYTF	TGTGCCAGCAGTTACGGGACAGGCAGAAACTATGGCTACACCTTC
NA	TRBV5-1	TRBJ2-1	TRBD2	CASSLASSGGYNEQFF	TGCGCCAGCAGCTTGGCCTCTAGCGGGGGGTACAATGAGCAGTTCTTC
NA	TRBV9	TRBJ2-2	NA	CASSVARGERGTGELFF	TGTGCCAGCAGCGTAGCTCGGGGAGAAAGAGGAACCGGGGAGCTGTTTTTT
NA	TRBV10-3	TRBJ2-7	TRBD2	CAISESELADNYEQYF	TGTGCCATCAGTGAGTCGGAGCTAGCGGACAACTACGAGCAGTACTTC
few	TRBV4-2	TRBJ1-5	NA	CASSQERGERNQPQHF	TGTGCCAGCAGCCAAGAGAGGGGGGAGAGGAATCAGCCCCAGCATTTT
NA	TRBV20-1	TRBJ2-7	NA	CSARDLRKSSSYEQYF	TGCAGTGCTAGAGACCTCCGAAAGAGCTCGTCCTACGAGCAGTACTTC
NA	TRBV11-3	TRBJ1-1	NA	CASSLGIGLNTEAFF	TGTGCCAGCAGCTTAGGCATAGGGTTGAACACTGAAGCTTTCTTT
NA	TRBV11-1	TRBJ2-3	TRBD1	CANSLGGTGLRRDTQYF	TGTGCCAACAGCTTAGGCGGGACAGGGCTCCGGAGAGATACGCAGTATTTT
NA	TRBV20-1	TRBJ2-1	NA	CSARYSSTPGDEQFF	TGCAGTGCTAGGTACTCTAGCACACCAGGGGATGAGCAGTTCTTC
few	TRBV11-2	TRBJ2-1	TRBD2	CASSPRGRRGGYSNEQFF	TGTGCCAGCAGCCCAAGAGGAAGGCGGGGGGGCTACTCCAATGAGCAGTTCTTC
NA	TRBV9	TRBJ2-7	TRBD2	CASSVEPSGTYEQYF	TGTGCCAGCAGCGTAGAACCTAGCGGCACCTACGAGCAGTACTTC
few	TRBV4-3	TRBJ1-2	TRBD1	CASSRQPAGQGSYGYTF	TGCGCCAGCAGCCGACAACCGGCGGGACAGGGTAGCTATGGCTACACCTTC
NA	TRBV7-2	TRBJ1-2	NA	CASSLGPEYYGYTF	TGTGCCAGCAGCTTGGGCCCGGAATACTATGGCTACACCTTC
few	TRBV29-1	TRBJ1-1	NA	CSAHREDTEAFF	TGCAGCGCGCACAGGGAGGACACTGAAGCTTTCTTT
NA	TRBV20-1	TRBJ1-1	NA	CSAGIGSLNTEAFF	TGCAGTGCTGGGATCGGGAGCTTGAACACTGAAGCTTTCTTT
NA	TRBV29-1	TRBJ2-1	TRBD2	CSVRGRLAHDNEQFF	TGCAGCGTCCGCGGGAGGCTAGCGCACGACAATGAGCAGTTCTTC
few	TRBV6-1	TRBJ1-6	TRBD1	CASSKGTGRPSSYNSPLHF	TGTGCCAGCAGTAAAGGGACAGGACGACCGAGCTCCTATAATTCACCCCTCCACTTT
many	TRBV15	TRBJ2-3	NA	CATSRDPGPDTQYF	TGTGCCACCAGCAGAGATCCGGGTCCAGATACGCAGTATTTT
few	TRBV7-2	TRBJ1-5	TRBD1	CASSQGQVNQPQHF	TGTGCCAGCAGCCAAGGACAGGTCAATCAGCCCCAGCATTTT
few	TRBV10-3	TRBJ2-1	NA	CAITSRASYNEQFF	TGTGCCATAACCTCCAGGGCCTCCTACAATGAGCAGTTCTTC
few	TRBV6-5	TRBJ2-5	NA	CASTYTTLETQYF	TGTGCCAGCACGTATACCACCCTGGAGACCCAGTACTTC